The clone carrying this TCR beta chain has only a few counts. Its antigen is undetermined. 13 Jbeta primers and 60 Vbeta primers were used for the PCR. Measured with immunoSEQ multiplex PCR; TCRdb has only the in-frame clones, and not every one. Among about 93,000 clones listed, approximately 68% were seen once. These data are taken from a study of cytomegalovirus exposure and HLA in healthy donors. Study information: T cells numbering about 180 million yielded 117 million unique TCR beta sequences in an earlier analysis. Assignment to the Caucasian-associated ancestry cluster applied to roughly 80% of the approximately 390 genotyped donors.

General observations from the study: Common viral pathogens seemed to be connected with several of the most significant clusters, according to a later analysis.

This sequence was found in a boy aged 5-17 years in good health and CMV-seropositive. Material for sequencing was PBMCs.

CDR3 sequence: CASFLGFVGGSGANVLTF. The DNA for the CDR3 is TGTGCCAGCTTCCTCGGATTTGTAGGGGGCTCTGGGGCCAACGTCCTGACTTTC. The chain is built from TRBV18 and TRBJ2-6; weak D call: TRBD1 (6 bases). Germline V lookup: CDR1 KGHSH, CDR2 LQKENI. V dropped 7 bases and J dropped 0 bases, with 19 bases sitting between them. The CDR3 runs to 18 residues.